This T cell receptor beta chain is from a study of CD4 T cells in relation to SARS-CoV-2 and coronaviruses. General study findings and limits: Each donor contributed either pre-pandemic or post-infection samples, not both.

Germline trimming cut 3 bases from V and 4 bases from J; bases unmatched to any gene: 12. Looked up from germline, CDR1 is SGDLS and CDR2 is YYNGEE. This CDR3 has 17 amino acids. Sequencing used immunoSEQ multiplex PCR; TCRdb keeps in-frame clones, though not all of them. The sample consists of 55,000 to 75,000 clones, more than 75% of them appearing once. The unexposed donors gave CD4+ T cells in about 2010-2018, prior to COVID-19. Naive and memory CD4+ T cells were separated from cryopreserved PBMCs. With regard to this clone: Its antigen remains unknown.

This receptor was obtained from a human donor in good health. The chain joins TRBV9 to TRBJ2-3; 9 nucleotides agree with TRBD2. Sequencing was carried out using memory CD4+ T cells from PBMCs. CDR3 sequence (DNA): TGTGCCAGCAGCGCCCGGATGAGTAGCGGGAGCCCAGATACGCAGTATTTT. Its protein product is CASSARMSSGSPDTQYF.